This TCR beta chain was identified in a study of prognosis after radiotherapy for stage I lung cancer. Whole-study context: Radiotherapy was followed by distant metastases in several patients, which appeared at a median of 7 months; approximately 15 patients showed no significant progression.

TCR beta CDR3 amplification from genomic DNA was performed by two-round multiplex PCR. First-round PCR amplification was performed with primers specific to each TRBV and TRBJ gene. MiXCR, applied by TCRdb to the multiplex PCR reads, yields one record per CDR3 protein. The sample contains some 34,000 distinct CDR3 sequences, around 30% of which appear only once. V trimming: 7 bases; J trimming: 7 bases; junction bases outside the gene matches: 16. This CDR3 comprises 17 residues. Germline CDR1 reads MDHEN; CDR2 reads SYDVKM. The receptor's source is a donor of 50 years or more with non-small cell lung cancer. This chain links TRBV28 with TRBJ1-6; TRBD1 matches at 7 bases. Sample: PBMCs, taken before or after stereotactic body radiation therapy (not recorded which). The DNA for the CDR3 is TGTGCCAGCACTCTTGGAGGGGGCGCCCAAAGAAATTCACCCCTCCACTTT. This translates into CASTLGGGAQRNSPLHF.